This section outlines one T cell receptor beta chain sequence together with its context. Trimming removed 7 bases from V and 4 bases from J, with 8 bases in between. This CDR3 contains 12 residues. CDR1 SGHNT and CDR2 YENEEA come from the germline V gene. Per the authors' pipeline: Reference gene primer amplification yielded estimated nucleated cell counts. The data were produced by immunoSEQ multiplex PCR, yet TCRdb's version contains in-frame clones alone and is incomplete. V and J calls and clone size follow that table, whereas D and trimming were derived from the DNA. Among some 350,000 clones listed, roughly 90% were seen once. The entry originates in a study of blood T cell repertoires in COVID-19.

This receptor was obtained from a woman under 40 who had recovered from COVID-19. Specimen: PBMCs or T cells enriched from blood (not recorded which). The rearrangement joins TRBV11-3 to TRBJ2-4; the D is unclear. The CDR3 sequence: CASTRKKNIQYF. For the CDR3, the DNA is TGTGCCAGCACCCGTAAAAAAAACATTCAGTACTTC.